The 8 T cell receptor beta chains below were found in one sample sequenced in a study of blood T cell repertoires in COVID-19. Clones were read by immunoSEQ multiplex PCR, and TCRdb kept only the in-frame ones, dropping some. The data hold tens of thousands of clones, with about 87% observed a single time. Sequenced: peripheral blood. The source is an older woman with COVID-19, enrolled during active disease.

The chain carries TRBV28 and TRBJ1-2, with a weak D call TRBD1 (6 bases). Trimming removed 4 bases at V and 8 bases at J, with 20 bases between. The CDR3 has 15 residues. Per germline, CDR1 MDHEN and CDR2 SYDVKM. The CDR3 DNA is TGTGCCAGCAGTTCCTCGAGGGGGTCCTTGGAGGGCTACACCTTC. As protein: CASSSSRGSLEGYTF.

The chain couples TRBV30 to TRBJ1-2; TRBD1 aligns across 7 bases. CDR3 length: 11 residues. V was pared by 5 bases and J by 6 bases, with 3 bases of the junction left unmatched. Germline loops: CDR1 GTSNPN, CDR2 SVGIG (reference sequence). The CDR3 coding sequence is TGTGCCTGGGCCGGGACAGATGGCTACACCTTC. Protein product: CAWAGTDGYTF.

CDR3 coding DNA: TGTGCCACCAGCAGAGATCGACAGACTGAAGCTTTCTTT. Protein: CATSRDRQTEAFF. The chain couples TRBV15 to TRBJ1-1; D possibly corresponds to TRBD1 (5 bases). Per germline, CDR1 LNHNV and CDR2 YYDKDF (reference sequence). CDR3 length: 13 amino acids. V was shortened by 0 bases and J by 5 bases, with 7 bases between the two germline ends.

This clone was counted once. The chain has TRBV28 and TRBJ2-1, with TRBD2 as a possible D gene (6 bases). Per germline, CDR1 MDHEN and CDR2 SYDVKM. V shed 8 bases and J shed 4 bases, with 15 bases lying between them. The CDR3 runs 14 residues. The CDR3 region has the DNA TGTGCCAGCCACGGGGGTGCCGCTTACAATGAGCAGTTCTTC. This encodes CASHGGAAYNEQFF.

V usage is TRBV15 and J usage is TRBJ2-2; 9 bases are a match to TRBD1. V shed 4 bases, J shed 7 bases, and the junction held 7 bases outside the gene matches. CDR3 length equals 15 residues. The germline V gene has CDR1 LNHNV and CDR2 YYDKDF (reference sequence). In DNA, the CDR3 is TGTGCCACCAGCAAGGACAGGGGCCGTAGCGGGGAGCTGTTTTTT. It encodes CATSKDRGRSGELFF.

This rearrangement joins TRBV9 to TRBJ2-2; D possibly corresponds to TRBD1 (6 bases). Per the germline V gene, CDR1 is SGDLS and CDR2 is YYNGEE. This CDR3 region has 15 residues. V lost 4 bases and J lost 1, with 11 bases in between. In nucleotides, the CDR3 is TGTGCCAGCAGCCTCAAGACAGGGAACACCGGGGAGCTGTTTTTT. It codes for CASSLKTGNTGELFF. The variable domain in full, completed from reference TRBV9 and TRBJ2-2, reads DSGVTQTPKHLITATGQRVTLRCSPRSGDLSVYWYQQSLDQGLQFLIQYYNGEERAKGNILERFSAQQFPDLHSELNLSSLELGDSALYFCASSLKTGNTGELFFGEGSRLTVL.

The V call is TRBV28, the J call TRBJ1-3, with 9 positions matching TRBD1. The J segment lost 3 bases and the V segment lost 6 bases, leaving 6 bases of the junction unmatched. The CDR3 totals 15 residues. Germline V gene data show CDR1 as MDHEN and CDR2 as SYDVKM. CDR3: CASSKQGAGGNTIYF. CDR3 DNA sequence: TGTGCCAGCAGCAAACAGGGGGCGGGTGGAAACACCATATATTTT.

This clone showed up just once. The gene calls are TRBV18 and TRBJ2-3; 10 bases align to TRBD1. V gave up 3 bases and J gave up 5 bases; unmatched junction bases: 8. CDR3 length equals 16 residues. Per germline, CDR1 KGHSH and CDR2 LQKENI. For the CDR3, the DNA is TGTGCCAGCTCACCGACCGGGACAGGGGTGGGAGATACGCAGTATTTT. This translates into CASSPTGTGVGDTQYF.